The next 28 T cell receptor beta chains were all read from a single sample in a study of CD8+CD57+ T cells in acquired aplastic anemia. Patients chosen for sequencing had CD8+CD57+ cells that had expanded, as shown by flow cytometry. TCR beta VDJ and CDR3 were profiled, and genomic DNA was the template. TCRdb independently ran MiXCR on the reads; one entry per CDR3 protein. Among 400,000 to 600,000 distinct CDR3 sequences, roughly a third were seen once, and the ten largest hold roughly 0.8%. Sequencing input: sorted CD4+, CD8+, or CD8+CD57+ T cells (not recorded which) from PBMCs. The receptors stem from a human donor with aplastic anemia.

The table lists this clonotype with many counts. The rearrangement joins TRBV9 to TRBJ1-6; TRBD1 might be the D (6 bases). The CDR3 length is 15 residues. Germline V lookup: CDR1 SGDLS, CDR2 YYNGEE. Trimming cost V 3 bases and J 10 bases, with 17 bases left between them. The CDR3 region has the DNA TGTGCCAGCAGCGCTAACACAGGGACTGGATCACCCCTCCACTTT. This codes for CASSANTGTGSPLHF.

CDR3: CASSERGPTEQYF. The DNA of the CDR3 is TGTGCCAGCAGTGAAAGGGGTCCTACCGAGCAGTACTTC. The V call is TRBV6-1, the J call TRBJ2-7, with TRBD1 as a possible D gene (5 bases). Per germline, CDR1 MNHNS and CDR2 SASEGT. Trimming removed 2 bases at V and 6 bases at J, with 11 bases between. This CDR3 has 13 amino acids.

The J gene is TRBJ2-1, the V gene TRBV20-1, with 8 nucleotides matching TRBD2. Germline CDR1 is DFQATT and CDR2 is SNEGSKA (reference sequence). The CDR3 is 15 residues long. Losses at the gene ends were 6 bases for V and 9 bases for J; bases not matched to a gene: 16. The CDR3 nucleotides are TGCAGTGCCGGAACCCCCAGCGGGAGTAGGTCTGAGCAGTTCTTC. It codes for CSAGTPSGSRSEQFF.

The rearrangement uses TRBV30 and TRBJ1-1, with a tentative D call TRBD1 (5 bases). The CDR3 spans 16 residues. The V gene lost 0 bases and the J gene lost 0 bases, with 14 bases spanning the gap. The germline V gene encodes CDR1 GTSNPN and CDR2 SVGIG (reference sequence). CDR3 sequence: CAWSVRGPKVNTEAFF. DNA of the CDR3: TGTGCCTGGAGTGTACGGGGACCTAAAGTGAACACTGAAGCTTTCTTT.

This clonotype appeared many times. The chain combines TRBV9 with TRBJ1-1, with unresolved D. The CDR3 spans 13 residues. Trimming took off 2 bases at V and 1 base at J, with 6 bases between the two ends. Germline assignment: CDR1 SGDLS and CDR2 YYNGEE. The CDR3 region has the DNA TGTGCCAGCAGCGTTTTACAGAACACTGAAGCTTTCTTT. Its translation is CASSVLQNTEAFF.

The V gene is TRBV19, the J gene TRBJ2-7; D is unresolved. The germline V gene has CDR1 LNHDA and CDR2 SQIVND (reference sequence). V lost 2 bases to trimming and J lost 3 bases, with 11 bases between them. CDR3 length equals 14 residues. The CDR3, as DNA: TGTGCCAGTAGTATACGTGAACAGAACTACGAGCAGTACTTC. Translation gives CASSIREQNYEQYF.

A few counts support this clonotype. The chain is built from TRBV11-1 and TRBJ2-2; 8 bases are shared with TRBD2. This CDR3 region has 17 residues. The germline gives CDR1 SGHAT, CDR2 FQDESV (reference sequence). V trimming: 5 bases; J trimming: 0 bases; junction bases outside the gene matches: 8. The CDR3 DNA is TGTGCCAGCAGCCAGCCGGGACTAGACTCGAACACCGGGGAGCTGTTTTTT. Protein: CASSQPGLDSNTGELFF.

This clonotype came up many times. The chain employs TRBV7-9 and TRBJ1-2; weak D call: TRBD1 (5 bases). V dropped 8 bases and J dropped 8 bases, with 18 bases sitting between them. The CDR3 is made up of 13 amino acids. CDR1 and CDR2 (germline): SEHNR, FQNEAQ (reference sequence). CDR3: CASSPGRGGGYTF. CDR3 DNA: TGTGCCAGCTCACCGGGACGGGGAGGCGGCTACACCTTC.

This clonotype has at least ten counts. CDR3 nucleotide sequence: TGTGCCACCAGCTCCCCCGGGACTTCTAATGAGCAGTTCTTC. It yields the protein CATSSPGTSNEQFF. The V call is TRBV24-1, the J call TRBJ2-1; TRBD2 is a possible D gene (6 bases). V was clipped by 7 bases and J by 7 bases, with 16 bases between them. Per germline, CDR1 KGHDR and CDR2 SFDVKD. This CDR3 spans 14 amino acids.

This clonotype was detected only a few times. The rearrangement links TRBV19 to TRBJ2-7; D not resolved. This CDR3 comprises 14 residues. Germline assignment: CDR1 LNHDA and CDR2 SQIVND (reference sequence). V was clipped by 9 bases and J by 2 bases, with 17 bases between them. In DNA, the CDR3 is TGTGCCAGCAGAAAGCAACGCTCAGCCTACGAGCAGTACTTC. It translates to CASRKQRSAYEQYF.

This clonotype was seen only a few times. The CDR3 DNA follows: TGTGCCTGGAGAGGGGCCAGCACCTACACCTTC. It codes for CAWRGASTYTF. The chain couples TRBV30 to TRBJ1-2, with a tentative D call TRBD1 (5 bases). This CDR3 contains 11 residues. Germline CDR1 and CDR2: GTSNPN and SVGIG (reference sequence). Trimming shortened V by 3 bases and J by 10 bases, and 12 bases separated the two germline ends.

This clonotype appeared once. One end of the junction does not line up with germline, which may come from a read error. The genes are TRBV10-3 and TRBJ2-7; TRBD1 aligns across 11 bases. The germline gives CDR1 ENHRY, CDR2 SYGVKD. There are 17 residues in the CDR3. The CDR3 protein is CASSLIGGTGGGYEQYF. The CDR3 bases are TGTGCCAGCAGTTTAATTGGCGGGACAGGGGGAGGATACGAGCAGTACTTC.

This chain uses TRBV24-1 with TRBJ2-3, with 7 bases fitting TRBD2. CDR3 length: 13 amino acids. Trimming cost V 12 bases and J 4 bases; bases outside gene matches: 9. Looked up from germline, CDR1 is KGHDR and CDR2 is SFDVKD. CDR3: CAPPAGSADTQYF. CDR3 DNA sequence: TGTGCCCCGCCAGCGGGGTCGGCAGATACGCAGTATTTT.

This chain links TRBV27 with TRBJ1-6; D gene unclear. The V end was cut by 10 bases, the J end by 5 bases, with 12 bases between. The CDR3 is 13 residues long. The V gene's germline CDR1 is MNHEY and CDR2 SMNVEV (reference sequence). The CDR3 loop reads CATRRANNSPLHF. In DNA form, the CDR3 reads TGTGCCACCCGCCGGGCAAATAATTCACCCCTCCACTTT.

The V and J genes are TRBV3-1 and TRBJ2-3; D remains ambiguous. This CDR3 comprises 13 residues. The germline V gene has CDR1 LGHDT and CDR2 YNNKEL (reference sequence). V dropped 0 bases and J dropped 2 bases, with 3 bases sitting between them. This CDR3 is CASSQDPTDTQYF. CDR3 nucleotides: TGTGCCAGCAGCCAAGACCCCACAGATACGCAGTATTTT.

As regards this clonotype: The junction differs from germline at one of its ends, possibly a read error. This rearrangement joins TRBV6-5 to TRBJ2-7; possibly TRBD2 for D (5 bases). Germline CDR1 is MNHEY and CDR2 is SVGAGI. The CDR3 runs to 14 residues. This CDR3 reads CAISSARGPYEQYF. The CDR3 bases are TGTGCCATCAGTTCAGCCCGAGGGCCTTACGAGCAGTACTTC.

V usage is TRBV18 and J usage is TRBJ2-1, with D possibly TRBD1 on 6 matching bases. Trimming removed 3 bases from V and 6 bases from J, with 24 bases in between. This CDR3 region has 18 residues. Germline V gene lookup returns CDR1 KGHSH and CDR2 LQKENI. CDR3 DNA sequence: TGTGCCAGCTCACCGCTCCTCTCACAGGGTCAGAGTGCCAATGAGCAGTTCTTC. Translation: CASSPLLSQGQSANEQFF.

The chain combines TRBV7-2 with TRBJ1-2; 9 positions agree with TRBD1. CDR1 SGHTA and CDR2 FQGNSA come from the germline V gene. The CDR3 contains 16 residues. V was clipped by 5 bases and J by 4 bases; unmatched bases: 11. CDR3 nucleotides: TGTGCCAGCAGCCCCCAGGGGACAGGGTATGGCTATGGCTACACCTTC. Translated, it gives CASSPQGTGYGYGYTF.

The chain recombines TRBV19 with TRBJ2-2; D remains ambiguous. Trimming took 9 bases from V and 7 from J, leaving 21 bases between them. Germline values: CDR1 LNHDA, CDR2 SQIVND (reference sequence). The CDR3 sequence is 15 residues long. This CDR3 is CASSPPTGAVGELFF. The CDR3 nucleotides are TGTGCCAGCAGTCCCCCCACGGGTGCGGTCGGGGAGCTGTTTTTT.

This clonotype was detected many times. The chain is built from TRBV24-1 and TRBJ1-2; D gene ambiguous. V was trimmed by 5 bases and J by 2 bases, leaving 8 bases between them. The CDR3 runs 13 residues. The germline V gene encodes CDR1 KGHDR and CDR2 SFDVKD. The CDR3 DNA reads TGTGCCACCAGTGTTGGTCAGAACTATGGCTACACCTTC. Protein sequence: CATSVGQNYGYTF.

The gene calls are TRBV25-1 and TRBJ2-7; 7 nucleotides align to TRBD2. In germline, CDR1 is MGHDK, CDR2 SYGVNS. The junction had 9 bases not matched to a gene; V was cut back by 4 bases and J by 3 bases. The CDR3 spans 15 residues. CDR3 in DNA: TGTGCCAGCAGTGCTAGAGCCCTAGCGGTCTACGAGCAGTACTTC. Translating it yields CASSARALAVYEQYF.

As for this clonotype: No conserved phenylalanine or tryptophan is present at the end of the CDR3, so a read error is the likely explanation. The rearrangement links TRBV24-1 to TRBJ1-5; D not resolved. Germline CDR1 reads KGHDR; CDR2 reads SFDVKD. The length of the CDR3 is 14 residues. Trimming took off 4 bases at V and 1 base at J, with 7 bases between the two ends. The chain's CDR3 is CATSDLDSNQPQHL. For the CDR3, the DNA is TGTGCCACCAGTGACCTGGACAGCAATCAGCCCCAGCATCTT.

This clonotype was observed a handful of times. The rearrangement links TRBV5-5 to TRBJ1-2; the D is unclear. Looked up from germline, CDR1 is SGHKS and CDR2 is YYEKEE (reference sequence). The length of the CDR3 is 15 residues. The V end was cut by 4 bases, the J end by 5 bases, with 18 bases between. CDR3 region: CASSTNGPLGYGYTF. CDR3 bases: TGTGCCAGCAGCACCAACGGTCCCTTGGGGTATGGCTACACCTTC.

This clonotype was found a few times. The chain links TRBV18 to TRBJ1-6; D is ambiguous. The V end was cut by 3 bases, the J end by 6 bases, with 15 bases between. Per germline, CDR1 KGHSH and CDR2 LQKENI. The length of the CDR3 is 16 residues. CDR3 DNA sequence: TGTGCCAGCTCACCCACCGCCCGAGGAAGTAATTCACCCCTCCACTTT. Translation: CASSPTARGSNSPLHF.

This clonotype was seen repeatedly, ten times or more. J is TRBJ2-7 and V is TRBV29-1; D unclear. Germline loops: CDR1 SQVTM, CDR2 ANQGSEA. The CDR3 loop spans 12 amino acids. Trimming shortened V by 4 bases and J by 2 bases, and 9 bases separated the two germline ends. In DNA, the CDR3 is TGCAGCGTTGTAATAGAAACCTACGAGCAGTACTTC. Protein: CSVVIETYEQYF.

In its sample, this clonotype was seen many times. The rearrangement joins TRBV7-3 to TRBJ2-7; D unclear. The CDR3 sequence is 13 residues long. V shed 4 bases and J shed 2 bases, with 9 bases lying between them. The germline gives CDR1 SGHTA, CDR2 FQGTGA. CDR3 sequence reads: CASSSGPTYEQYF. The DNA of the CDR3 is TGTGCCAGCAGCTCGGGCCCCACCTACGAGCAGTACTTC.

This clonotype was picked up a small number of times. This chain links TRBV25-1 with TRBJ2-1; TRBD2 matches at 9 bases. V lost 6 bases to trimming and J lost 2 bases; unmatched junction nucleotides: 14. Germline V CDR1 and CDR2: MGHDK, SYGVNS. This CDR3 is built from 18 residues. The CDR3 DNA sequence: TGTGCCAGCAGCGAAGGGCTAGCGGGGCCGGGGGCCTACAATGAGCAGTTCTTC. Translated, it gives CASSEGLAGPGAYNEQFF.

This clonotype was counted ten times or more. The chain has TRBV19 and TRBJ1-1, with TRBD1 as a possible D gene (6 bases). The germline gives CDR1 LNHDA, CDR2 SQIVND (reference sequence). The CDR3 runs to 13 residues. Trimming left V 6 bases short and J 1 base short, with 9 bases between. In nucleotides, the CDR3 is TGTGCCAGTAGGGGACACCCGAACACTGAAGCTTTCTTT. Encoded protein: CASRGHPNTEAFF.